This T cell receptor (beta chain) appears in the sequencing data of a study of T cells in Graves' hyperthyroidism and ophthalmopathy. The V gene lost 1 base and the J gene lost 6 bases, with 7 bases spanning the gap. Germline V gene data show CDR1 as SGHRS and CDR2 as YFSETQ. This CDR3 is built from 12 residues. Amplification targeted TCR beta CDR3 regions from RNA transcripts. In the first-round RT-PCR of the TCR CDR3, the HTBI primer set was used. TCRdb re-called the multiplex PCR reads through MiXCR, storing one row per CDR3 protein. The sample has about 130,000 distinct CDR3 sequences, over 20% seen once. This clonotype was recorded many times.

The V and J genes are TRBV5-1 and TRBJ1-2, with D uncertain. This TCR was recovered from a woman in her 50s with Graves' hyperthyroidism that later progressed to Graves' ophthalmopathy. The specimen was blood. The CDR3 DNA reads as TGCGCCAGCAGCTTGAACGGGGATGGCTACACCTTC. Its translation: CASSLNGDGYTF.